Following are 6 T cell receptor beta chains from one sample sequenced in a study of cytomegalovirus exposure and HLA in healthy donors. The PCR used 60 Vbeta and 13 Jbeta primers. Method: immunoSEQ multiplex PCR; TCRdb's copy keeps in-frame clones and lacks some. In the table there are around 150,000 clones, approximately 80% of which are singletons. Sequenced material: PBMCs. The receptors shown here come from a man in his thirties or forties in good health and CMV-seronegative.

This clone was observed once. V usage is TRBV5-6 and J usage is TRBJ1-5, with D possibly being TRBD1 (5 bases). This CDR3 comprises 16 residues. V was clipped by 1 base and J by 0 bases, with 11 bases between them. CDR1 and CDR2 from the germline V gene are SGHDT and YYEEEE. In nucleotides, the CDR3 is TGTGCCAGCAGCTTGTTAGGGGATTATAGCAATCAGCCCCAGCATTTT. The encoded protein is CASSLLGDYSNQPQHF. The complete variable domain, with remaining parts taken from reference TRBV5-6 and TRBJ1-5, reads DAGVTQSPTHLIKTRGQQVTLRCSPKSGHDTVSWYQQALGQGPQFIFQYYEEEERQRGNFPDRFSGHQFPNYSSELNVNALLLGDSALYLCASSLLGDYSNQPQHFGDGTRLSIL.

This clone was picked up many times. V and J are TRBV19 and TRBJ2-7; TRBD1 might be the D (5 bases). V lost 1 base to trimming and J lost 2 bases, with 9 bases between them. In germline, CDR1 is LNHDA, CDR2 SQIVND (reference sequence). This CDR3 is 14 amino acids long. This chain's CDR3 is CASSIGAGTYEQYF. The CDR3 DNA sequence: TGTGCCAGTAGTATAGGGGCAGGGACCTACGAGCAGTACTTC.

The chain carries TRBV7-2 and TRBJ2-7, with D tentatively TRBD1 (5 bases). V gave up 1 base and J gave up 0 bases, with 10 bases separating them. Germline values: CDR1 SGHTA, CDR2 FQGNSA. The CDR3 is 15 amino acids. CDR3 loop: CASSLDRLSSYEQYF. The CDR3 DNA is TGTGCCAGCAGCTTAGACAGGTTAAGCTCCTACGAGCAGTACTTC.

In this sample, this clone turned up once. The chain recombines TRBV18 with TRBJ2-5, with D unresolved. Trimming left V 3 bases short and J 2 bases short, with 10 bases between. CDR1 and CDR2 (germline): KGHSH, LQKENI. CDR3 length: 14 amino acids. The CDR3 region is CASSPGLTQETQYF. DNA for the CDR3: TGTGCCAGCTCACCCGGCCTGACTCAAGAGACCCAGTACTTC.

The chain has TRBV5-1 and TRBJ2-7; the D gene is possibly TRBD1 (5 bases). The germline V gene encodes CDR1 SGHRS and CDR2 YFSETQ. The ends were cut back, 1 base at V and 6 bases at J, with 11 bases in the middle. CDR3 length: 13 residues. The CDR3 sequence is CASSLQGGVEQYF. The CDR3 DNA reads TGCGCCAGCAGCTTGCAGGGTGGGGTCGAGCAGTACTTC.

This clone was counted between two and nine times. The genes are TRBV18 and TRBJ2-1; 8 nucleotides align to TRBD1. The CDR3 length is 15 residues. Germline V gene data show CDR1 as KGHSH and CDR2 as LQKENI. The V gene end was trimmed by 3 bases and the J gene end by 5 bases; junction bases not matched to a gene: 6. The CDR3 coding sequence is TGTGCCAGCTCACCCGGGACAGGAGGACACAATGAGCAGTTCTTC. Amino acids: CASSPGTGGHNEQFF.